The T cell receptor (beta chain) described here comes from a study of blood T cell repertoires in COVID-19. Looking at the study overall: T cells, B-cell-depleted T cells, or PBMCs supplied cDNA or gDNA.

Source study methods: Nucleated cell number was recorded as an estimate derived from reference gene primer amplification. This table comes from immunoSEQ multiplex PCR, and its TCRdb copy is limited to in-frame clones, with some not included. V, J and clone size derive from that table, while D and trimming were established from the DNA sequence. The data contain roughly 65,000 clones, 81% of them singletons. The trim removed 10 bases at V and 3 bases at J, leaving 12 bases unmatched. The CDR3 loop spans 14 amino acids. Germline V CDR1 and CDR2: LGHDT, YNNKEL (reference sequence). The source material was peripheral blood. This TCR derives from an elderly man with acute or convalescent COVID-19. The V and J genes are TRBV3-1 (or the pseudogene TRBV3-2) and TRBJ2-7; 7 bases are shared with TRBD2. The CDR3 loop reads CATPLGGVHYEQYF. In nucleotides, the CDR3 is TGTGCCACCCCCCTGGGGGGGGTTCACTACGAGCAGTACTTC.